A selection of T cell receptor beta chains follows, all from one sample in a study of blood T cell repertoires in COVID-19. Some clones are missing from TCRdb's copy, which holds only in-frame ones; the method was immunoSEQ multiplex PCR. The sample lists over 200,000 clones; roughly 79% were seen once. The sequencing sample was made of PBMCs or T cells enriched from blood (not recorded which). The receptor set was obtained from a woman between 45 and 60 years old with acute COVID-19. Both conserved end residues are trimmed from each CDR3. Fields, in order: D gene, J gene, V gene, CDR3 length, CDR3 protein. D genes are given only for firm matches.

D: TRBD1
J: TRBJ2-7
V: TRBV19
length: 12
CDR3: ASSIYNRGYEQY

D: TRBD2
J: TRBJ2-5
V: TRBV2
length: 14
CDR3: ASSSGWGGLQETQY

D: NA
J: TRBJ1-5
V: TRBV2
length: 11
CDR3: ASSVLPNQPQH

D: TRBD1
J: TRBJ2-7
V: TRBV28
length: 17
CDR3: ASSSVLTGGGRALGEQY

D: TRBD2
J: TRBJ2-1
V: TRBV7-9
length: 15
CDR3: ASSLAPAAGDSNEQF

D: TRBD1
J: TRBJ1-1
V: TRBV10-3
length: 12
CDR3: AIRDRGVNTEAF

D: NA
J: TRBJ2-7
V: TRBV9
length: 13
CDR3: ASSVEGTEGYEQY

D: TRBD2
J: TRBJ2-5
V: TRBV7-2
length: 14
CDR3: ASSSAAASGSQTQY

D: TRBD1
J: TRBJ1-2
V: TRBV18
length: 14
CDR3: ASSPSKTTGGVGYT

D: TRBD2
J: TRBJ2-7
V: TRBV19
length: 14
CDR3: ASSHYGTSVPYEQY

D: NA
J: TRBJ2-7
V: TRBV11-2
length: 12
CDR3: ASSLERVSYEQY

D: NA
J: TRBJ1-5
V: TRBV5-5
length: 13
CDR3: ASSLYDSLNQPQH

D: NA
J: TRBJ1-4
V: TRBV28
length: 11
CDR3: ASSSGANEKLF

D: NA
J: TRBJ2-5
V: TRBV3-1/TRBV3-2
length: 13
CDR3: ASSPSSGLPLTQY

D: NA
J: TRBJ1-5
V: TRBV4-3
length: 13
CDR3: ASSQDVSGRQPQH

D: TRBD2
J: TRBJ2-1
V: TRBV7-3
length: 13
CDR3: ASSLRGSSYNEQF

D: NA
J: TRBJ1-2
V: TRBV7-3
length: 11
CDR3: ASSSARGYGYT

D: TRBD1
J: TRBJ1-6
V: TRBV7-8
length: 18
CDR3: ASSLRRRDRGNTYNSPLH

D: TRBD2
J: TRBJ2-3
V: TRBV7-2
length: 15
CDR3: ASSFSYSGGAGDTQY

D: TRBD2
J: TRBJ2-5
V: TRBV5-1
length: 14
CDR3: ASSLGPSGGKETQY

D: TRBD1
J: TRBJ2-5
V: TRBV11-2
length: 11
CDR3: ASSRQGSETQY

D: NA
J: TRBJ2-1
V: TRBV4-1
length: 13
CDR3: ASSHPTQGWNEQF

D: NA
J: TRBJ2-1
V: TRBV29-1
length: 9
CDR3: SVKLYNEQF

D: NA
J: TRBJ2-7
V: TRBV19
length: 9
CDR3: ASSTGPEQY

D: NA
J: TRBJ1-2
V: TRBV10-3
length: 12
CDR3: AISPGEGVGGYT

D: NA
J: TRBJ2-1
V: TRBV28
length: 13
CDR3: ASSSAANVKSEQF

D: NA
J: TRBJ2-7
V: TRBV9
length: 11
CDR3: ASSIGGGGEQY

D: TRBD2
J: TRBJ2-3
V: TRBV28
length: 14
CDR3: ASNRTWDYGTDTQY

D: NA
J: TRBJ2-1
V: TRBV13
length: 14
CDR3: ASRPQGPSSYNEQF

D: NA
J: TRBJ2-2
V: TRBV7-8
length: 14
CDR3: ASSFPSGGNTGELF

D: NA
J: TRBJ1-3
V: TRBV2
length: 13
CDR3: ASSLGGSSGNTIY

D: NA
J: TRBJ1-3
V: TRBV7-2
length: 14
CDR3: ASSSGIWGTGNTIY